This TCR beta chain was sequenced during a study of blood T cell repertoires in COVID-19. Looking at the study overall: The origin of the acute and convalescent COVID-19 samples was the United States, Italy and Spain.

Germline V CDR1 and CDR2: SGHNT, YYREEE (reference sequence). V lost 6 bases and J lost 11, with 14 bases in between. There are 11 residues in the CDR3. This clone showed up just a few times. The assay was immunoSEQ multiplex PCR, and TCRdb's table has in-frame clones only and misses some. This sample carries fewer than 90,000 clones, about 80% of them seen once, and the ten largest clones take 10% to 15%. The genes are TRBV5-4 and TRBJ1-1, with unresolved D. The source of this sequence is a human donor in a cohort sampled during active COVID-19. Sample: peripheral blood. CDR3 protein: CASTSGSLAFF. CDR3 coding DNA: TGTGCCAGCACCTCGGGAAGCTTGGCTTTCTTT. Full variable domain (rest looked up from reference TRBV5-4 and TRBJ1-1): ETGVTQSPTHLIKTRGQQVTLRCSSQSGHNTVSWYQQALGQGPQFIFQYYREEENGRGNFPPRFSGLQFPNYSSELNVNALELDDSALYLCASTSGSLAFFGQGTRLTVV.